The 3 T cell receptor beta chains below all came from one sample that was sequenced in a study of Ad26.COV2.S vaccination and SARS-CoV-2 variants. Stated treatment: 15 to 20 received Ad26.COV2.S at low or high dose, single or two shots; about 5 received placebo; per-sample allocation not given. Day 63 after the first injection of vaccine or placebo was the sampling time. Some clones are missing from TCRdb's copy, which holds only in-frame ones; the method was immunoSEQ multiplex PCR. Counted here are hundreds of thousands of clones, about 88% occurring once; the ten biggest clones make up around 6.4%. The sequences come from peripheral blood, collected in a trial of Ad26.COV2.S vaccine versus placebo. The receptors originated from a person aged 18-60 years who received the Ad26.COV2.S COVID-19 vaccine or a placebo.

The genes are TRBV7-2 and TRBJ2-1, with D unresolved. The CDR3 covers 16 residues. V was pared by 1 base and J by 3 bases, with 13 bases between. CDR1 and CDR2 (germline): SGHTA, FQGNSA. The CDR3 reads CASSLVSSEHYNEQFF. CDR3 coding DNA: TGTGCCAGCAGCTTAGTCTCCAGCGAACACTACAATGAGCAGTTCTTC.

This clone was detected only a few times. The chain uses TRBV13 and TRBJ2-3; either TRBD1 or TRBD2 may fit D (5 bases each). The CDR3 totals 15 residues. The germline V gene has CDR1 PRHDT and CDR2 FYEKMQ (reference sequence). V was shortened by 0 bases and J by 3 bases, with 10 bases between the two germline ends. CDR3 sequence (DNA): TGTGCCAGCAGCTTAGGGGGACGATTAACAGATACGCAGTATTTT. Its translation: CASSLGGRLTDTQYF.

This chain's CDR3 is CASSEKGGETQYF. CDR3 bases: TGTGCCAGCAGTGAAAAAGGGGGAGAGACCCAGTACTTC. The V gene is TRBV6-1, the J gene TRBJ2-5, with D possibly TRBD1 on 6 matching bases. Germline loops: CDR1 MNHNS, CDR2 SASEGT. V shed 2 bases and J shed 4 bases, with 8 bases lying between them. The CDR3 spans 13 residues.